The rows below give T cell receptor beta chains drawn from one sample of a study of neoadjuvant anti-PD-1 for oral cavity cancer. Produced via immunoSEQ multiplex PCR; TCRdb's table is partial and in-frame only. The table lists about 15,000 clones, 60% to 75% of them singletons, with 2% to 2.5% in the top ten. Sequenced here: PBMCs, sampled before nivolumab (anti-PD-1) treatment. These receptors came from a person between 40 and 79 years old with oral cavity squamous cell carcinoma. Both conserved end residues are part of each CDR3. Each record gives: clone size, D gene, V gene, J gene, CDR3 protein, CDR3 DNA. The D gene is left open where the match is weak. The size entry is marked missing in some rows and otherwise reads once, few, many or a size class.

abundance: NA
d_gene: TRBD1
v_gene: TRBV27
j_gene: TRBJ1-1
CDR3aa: CASSFRQGNTEAFF
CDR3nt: TGTGCCAGCAGTTTCCGACAGGGTAACACTGAAGCTTTCTTT

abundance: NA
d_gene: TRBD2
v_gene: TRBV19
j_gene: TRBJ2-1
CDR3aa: CASSYLGGGEQFF
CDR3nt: TGTGCCAGTAGCTACCTGGGGGGGGGTGAGCAGTTCTTC

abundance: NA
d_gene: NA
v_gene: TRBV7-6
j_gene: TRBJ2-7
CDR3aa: CASSLEAGVYEQYF
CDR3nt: TGTGCCAGCAGCTTAGAGGCAGGGGTCTACGAGCAGTACTTC

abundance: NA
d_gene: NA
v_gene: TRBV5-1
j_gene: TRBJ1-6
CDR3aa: CASRREGKNSPLHF
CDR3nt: TGCGCCAGCAGAAGGGAGGGCAAAAATTCACCCCTCCACTTT

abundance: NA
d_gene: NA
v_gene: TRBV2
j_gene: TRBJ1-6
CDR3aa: CASSVRPYNSPLHF
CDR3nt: TGTGCCAGCAGTGTTCGGCCATATAATTCACCCCTCCACTTT

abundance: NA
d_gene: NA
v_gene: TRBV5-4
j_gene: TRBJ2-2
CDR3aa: CASSLKPHGNTGELFF
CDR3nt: TGTGCCAGCAGCTTGAAGCCTCACGGGAACACCGGGGAGCTGTTTTTT

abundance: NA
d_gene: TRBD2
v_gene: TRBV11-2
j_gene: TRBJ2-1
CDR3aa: CASSLVASGGYNEQFF
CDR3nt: TGTGCCAGCAGCTTAGTGGCTAGCGGGGGGTACAATGAGCAGTTCTTC

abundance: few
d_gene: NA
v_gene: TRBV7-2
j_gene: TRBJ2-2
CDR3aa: CASTHRAQNTGELFF
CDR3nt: TGTGCCAGCACGCACCGGGCCCAGAACACCGGGGAGCTGTTTTTT

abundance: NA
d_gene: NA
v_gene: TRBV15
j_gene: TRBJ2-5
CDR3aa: CATSSYRTQYF
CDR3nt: TGTGCCACCAGCAGCTATAGGACCCAGTACTTC

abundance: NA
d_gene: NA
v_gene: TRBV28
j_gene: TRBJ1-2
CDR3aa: CASSLSYGYTF
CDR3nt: TGTGCCAGCAGTTTATCCTATGGCTACACCTTC

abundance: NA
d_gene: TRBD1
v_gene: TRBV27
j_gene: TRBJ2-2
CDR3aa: CASSPPGQVTGELFF
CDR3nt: TGTGCCAGCAGTCCGCCGGGACAGGTCACCGGGGAGCTGTTTTTT

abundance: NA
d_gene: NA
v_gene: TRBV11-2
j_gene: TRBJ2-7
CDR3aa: CASSLLGRVRDEQYF
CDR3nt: TGTGCCAGCAGCTTATTGGGCAGGGTAAGGGACGAGCAGTACTTC

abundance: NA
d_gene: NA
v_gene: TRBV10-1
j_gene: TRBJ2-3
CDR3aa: CASAGSLGSDTQYF
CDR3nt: TGCGCCAGCGCCGGGTCCCTAGGTTCGGATACGCAGTATTTT

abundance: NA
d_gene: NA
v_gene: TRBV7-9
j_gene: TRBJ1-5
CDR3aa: CASSAPGGGNQPQHF
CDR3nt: TGTGCCAGCAGCGCCCCCGGGGGCGGCAATCAGCCCCAGCATTTT

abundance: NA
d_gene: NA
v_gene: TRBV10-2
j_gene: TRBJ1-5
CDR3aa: CASSGWGGGSDQPQHF
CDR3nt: TGCGCCAGCAGTGGGTGGGGAGGGGGATCGGATCAGCCCCAGCATTTT

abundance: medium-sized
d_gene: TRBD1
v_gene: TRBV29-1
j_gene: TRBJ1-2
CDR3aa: CSVEDNRGQGYTF
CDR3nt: TGCAGCGTTGAAGATAACAGGGGGCAAGGCTACACCTTC

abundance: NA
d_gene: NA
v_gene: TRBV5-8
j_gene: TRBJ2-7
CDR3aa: CASSLLGYYEQYF
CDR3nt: TGTGCCAGCAGCTTGTTAGGCTACTACGAGCAGTACTTC

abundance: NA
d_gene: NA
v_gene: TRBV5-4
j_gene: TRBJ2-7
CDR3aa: CASSLAGSWAYEQYF
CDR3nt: TGTGCCAGCAGCTTGGCGGGGAGTTGGGCCTACGAGCAGTACTTC

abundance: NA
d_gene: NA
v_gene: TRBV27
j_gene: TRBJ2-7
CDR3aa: CASSWTGSYEQYF
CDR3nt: TGTGCCAGCAGTTGGACCGGCTCCTACGAGCAGTACTTC

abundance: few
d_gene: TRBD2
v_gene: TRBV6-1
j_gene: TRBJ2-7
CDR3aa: CASSERAGGVRPEQYF
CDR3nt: TGTGCCAGCAGTGAACGGGCGGGAGGAGTTCGGCCGGAGCAGTACTTC

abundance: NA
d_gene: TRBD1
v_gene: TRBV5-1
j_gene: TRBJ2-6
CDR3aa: CASSLGDRRANVLTF
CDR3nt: TGCGCCAGCAGCCTGGGGGACAGAAGGGCCAACGTCCTGACTTTC

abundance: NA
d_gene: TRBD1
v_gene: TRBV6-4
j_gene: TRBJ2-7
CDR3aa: CASSAPPSGTASYEQYF
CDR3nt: TGTGCCAGCAGTGCCCCGCCCTCCGGGACAGCCTCCTACGAGCAGTACTTC

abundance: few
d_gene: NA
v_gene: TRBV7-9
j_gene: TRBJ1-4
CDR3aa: CASGLRQPRNEKLFF
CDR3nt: TGTGCCAGCGGTTTGAGACAGCCAAGAAATGAAAAACTGTTTTTT

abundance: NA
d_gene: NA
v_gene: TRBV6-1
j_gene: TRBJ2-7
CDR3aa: CASIGPGLYEQYF
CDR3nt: TGTGCCAGCATTGGACCAGGCCTCTACGAGCAGTACTTC

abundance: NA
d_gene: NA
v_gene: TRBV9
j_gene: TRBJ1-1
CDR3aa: CASSVEGGETEAFF
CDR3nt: TGTGCCAGCAGCGTAGAAGGGGGTGAAACTGAAGCTTTCTTT

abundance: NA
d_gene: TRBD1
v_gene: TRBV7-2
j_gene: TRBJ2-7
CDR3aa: CASSLSGQGHEQYF
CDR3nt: TGTGCCAGCAGCTTATCGGGACAGGGCCACGAGCAGTACTTC

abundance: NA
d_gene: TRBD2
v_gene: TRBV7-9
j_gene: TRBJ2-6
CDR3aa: CASSPRNAGVSSGANVLTF
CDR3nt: TGTGCCAGCAGCCCCCGTAATGCGGGGGTTAGCTCTGGGGCCAACGTCCTGACTTTC

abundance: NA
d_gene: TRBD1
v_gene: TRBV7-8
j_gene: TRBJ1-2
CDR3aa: CASSLKGTATSRDGYTF
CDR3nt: TGTGCCAGCAGCTTAAAGGGGACAGCTACTTCCCGGGATGGCTACACCTTC

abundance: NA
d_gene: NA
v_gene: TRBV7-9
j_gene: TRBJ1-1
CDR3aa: CASSPARFMNTEAFF
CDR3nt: TGTGCCAGCAGCCCCGCCCGGTTCATGAACACTGAAGCTTTCTTT

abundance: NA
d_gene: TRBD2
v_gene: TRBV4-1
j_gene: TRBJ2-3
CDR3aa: CASSRTLAGRTDTQYF
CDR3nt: TGCGCCAGCAGCCGGACCCTAGCGGGGCGCACAGATACGCAGTATTTT

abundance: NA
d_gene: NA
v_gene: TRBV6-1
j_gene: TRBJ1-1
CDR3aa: CASSERGRTEAFF
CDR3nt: TGTGCCAGCAGTGAACGGGGAAGGACTGAAGCTTTCTTT

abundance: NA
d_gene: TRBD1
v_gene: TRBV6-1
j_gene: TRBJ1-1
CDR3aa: CASRSGGNTEAFF
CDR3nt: TGTGCCAGCAGGTCAGGGGGGAACACTGAAGCTTTCTTT

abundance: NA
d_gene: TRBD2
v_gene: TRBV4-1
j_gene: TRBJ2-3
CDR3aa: CASSQDVLAGAKDTQYF
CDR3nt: TGCGCCAGCAGCCAAGATGTCCTAGCGGGAGCCAAAGATACGCAGTATTTT

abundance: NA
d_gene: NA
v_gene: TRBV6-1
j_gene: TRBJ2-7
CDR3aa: CASSGAYEQYF
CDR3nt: TGTGCCAGCAGTGGGGCCTACGAGCAGTACTTC

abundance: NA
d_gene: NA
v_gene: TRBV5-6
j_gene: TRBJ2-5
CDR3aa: CASSLAPETQYF
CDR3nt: TGTGCCAGCAGCTTGGCCCCGGAGACCCAGTACTTC

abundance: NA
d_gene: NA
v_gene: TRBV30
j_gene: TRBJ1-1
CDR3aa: CAWRGQTEAFF
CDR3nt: TGTGCCTGGAGAGGACAGACTGAAGCTTTCTTT

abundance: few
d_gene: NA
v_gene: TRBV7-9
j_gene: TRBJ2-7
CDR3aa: CASAGGNGDEQYF
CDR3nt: TGTGCCAGCGCTGGGGGGAACGGGGACGAGCAGTACTTC

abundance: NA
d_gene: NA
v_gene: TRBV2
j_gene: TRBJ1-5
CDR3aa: CASSQGLWQPQHF
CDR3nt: TGTGCCAGCTCACAGGGACTGTGGCAGCCCCAGCATTTT

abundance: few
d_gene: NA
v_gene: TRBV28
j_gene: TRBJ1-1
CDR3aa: CASIRQPTEAFF
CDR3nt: TGTGCCAGCATCCGGCAGCCCACTGAAGCTTTCTTT

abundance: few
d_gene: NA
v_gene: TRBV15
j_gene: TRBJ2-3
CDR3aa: CATSRARGGTDTQYF
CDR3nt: TGTGCCACCAGCAGAGCAAGGGGAGGCACAGATACGCAGTATTTT

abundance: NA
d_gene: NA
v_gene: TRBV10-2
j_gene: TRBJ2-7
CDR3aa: CASSLPGLLEYEQYF
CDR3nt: TGCGCCAGCAGTCTACCGGGACTCCTGGAGTACGAGCAGTACTTC

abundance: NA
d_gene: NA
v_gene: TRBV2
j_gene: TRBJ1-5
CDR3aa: CASSSTGTGNQPQHF
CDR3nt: TGTGCCAGCAGTTCTACAGGAACTGGCAATCAGCCCCAGCATTTT

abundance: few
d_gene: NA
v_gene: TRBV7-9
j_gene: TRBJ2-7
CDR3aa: CASSPRGPYEQYF
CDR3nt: TGTGCCAGCAGCCCCAGAGGACCCTACGAGCAGTACTTC

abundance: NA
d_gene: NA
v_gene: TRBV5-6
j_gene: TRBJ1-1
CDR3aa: CASSLTPNTEAFF
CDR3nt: TGTGCCAGCAGCTTGACACCGAACACTGAAGCTTTCTTT

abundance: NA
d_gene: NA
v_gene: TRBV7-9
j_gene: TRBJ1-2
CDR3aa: CASSLEFVNDGYTF
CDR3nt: TGTGCCAGCAGCTTAGAGTTTGTGAACGATGGCTACACCTTC

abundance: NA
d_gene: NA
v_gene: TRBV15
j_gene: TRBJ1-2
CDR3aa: CATSRDKAERNTF
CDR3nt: TGTGCCACCAGCAGAGATAAGGCAGAGAGAAACACCTTC

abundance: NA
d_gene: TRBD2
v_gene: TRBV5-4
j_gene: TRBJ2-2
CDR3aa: CASSFGTRGEGELFF
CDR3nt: TGTGCCAGCAGCTTTGGGACTAGGGGTGAAGGGGAGCTGTTTTTT

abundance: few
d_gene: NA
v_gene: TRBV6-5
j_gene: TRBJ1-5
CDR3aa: CASSYRSDGPQHF
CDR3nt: TGTGCCAGCAGTTACCGTTCAGACGGGCCCCAGCATTTT